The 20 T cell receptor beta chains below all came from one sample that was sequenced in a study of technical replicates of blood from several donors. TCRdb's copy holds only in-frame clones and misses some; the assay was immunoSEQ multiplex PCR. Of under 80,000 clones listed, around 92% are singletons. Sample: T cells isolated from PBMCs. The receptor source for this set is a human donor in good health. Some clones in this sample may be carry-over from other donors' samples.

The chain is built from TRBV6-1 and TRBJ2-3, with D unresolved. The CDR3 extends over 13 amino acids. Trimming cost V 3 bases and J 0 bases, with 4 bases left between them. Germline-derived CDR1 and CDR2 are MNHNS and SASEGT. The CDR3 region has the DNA TGTGCCAGCAGTGAGTCTAGCACAGATACGCAGTATTTT. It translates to CASSESSTDTQYF.

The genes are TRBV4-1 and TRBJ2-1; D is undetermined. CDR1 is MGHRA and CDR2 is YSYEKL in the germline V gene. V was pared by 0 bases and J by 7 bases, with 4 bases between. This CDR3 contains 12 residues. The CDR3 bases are TGCGCCAGCAGCCAAGAAGCGAATGAGCAGTTCTTC. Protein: CASSQEANEQFF.

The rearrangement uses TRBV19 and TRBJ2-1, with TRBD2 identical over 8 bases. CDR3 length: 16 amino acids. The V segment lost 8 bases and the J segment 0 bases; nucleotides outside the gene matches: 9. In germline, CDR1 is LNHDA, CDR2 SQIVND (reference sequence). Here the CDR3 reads CASALSGTSSYNEQFF. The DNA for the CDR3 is TGTGCCAGTGCCCTATCCGGGACTAGCTCCTACAATGAGCAGTTCTTC.

The CDR3 spells CAWSPGLYEQYF. CDR3 DNA sequence: TGTGCCTGGAGTCCAGGACTCTACGAGCAGTACTTC. This sequence joins TRBV30 and TRBJ2-7; tentative D call: TRBD2 (5 bases). V lost 2 bases to trimming and J lost 3 bases, with 8 bases between them. This CDR3 is built from 12 residues. Germline-derived CDR1 and CDR2 are GTSNPN and SVGIG (reference sequence).

The CDR3 DNA reads as TGTGCCAGCAGACCCCTAGCGTATGAGCAGTTCTTC. Translation gives CASRPLAYEQFF. V is TRBV5-6 and J is TRBJ2-1; D is possibly TRBD2 (6 bases). V lost 5 bases to trimming and J lost 8 bases, with 11 bases between them. Germline loops: CDR1 SGHDT, CDR2 YYEEEE. The CDR3 length is 12 residues. Full variable domain (rest looked up from reference TRBV5-6 and TRBJ2-1): DAGVTQSPTHLIKTRGQQVTLRCSPKSGHDTVSWYQQALGQGPQFIFQYYEEEERQRGNFPDRFSGHQFPNYSSELNVNALLLGDSALYLCASRPLAYEQFFGPGTRLTVL.

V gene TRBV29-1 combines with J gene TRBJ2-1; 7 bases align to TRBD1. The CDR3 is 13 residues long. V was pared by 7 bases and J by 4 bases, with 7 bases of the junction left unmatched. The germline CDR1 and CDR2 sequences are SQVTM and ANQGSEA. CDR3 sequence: CSAGTDPYNEQFF. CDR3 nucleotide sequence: TGCAGCGCCGGGACAGACCCATACAATGAGCAGTTCTTC.

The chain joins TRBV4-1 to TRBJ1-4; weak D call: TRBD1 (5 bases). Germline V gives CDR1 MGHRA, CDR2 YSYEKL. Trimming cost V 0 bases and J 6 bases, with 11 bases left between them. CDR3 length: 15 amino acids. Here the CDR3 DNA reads TGCGCCAGCAGCCAAGAGGGGGGTAGCGATGAAAAACTGTTTTTT. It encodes CASSQEGGSDEKLFF.

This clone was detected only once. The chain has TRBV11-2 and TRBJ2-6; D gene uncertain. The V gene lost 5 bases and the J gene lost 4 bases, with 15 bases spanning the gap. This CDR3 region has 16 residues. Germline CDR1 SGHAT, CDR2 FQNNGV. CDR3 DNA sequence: TGTGCCAGCAGCCCGTCTACAGTTACCGGGGCCAACGTCCTGACTTTC. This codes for CASSPSTVTGANVLTF.

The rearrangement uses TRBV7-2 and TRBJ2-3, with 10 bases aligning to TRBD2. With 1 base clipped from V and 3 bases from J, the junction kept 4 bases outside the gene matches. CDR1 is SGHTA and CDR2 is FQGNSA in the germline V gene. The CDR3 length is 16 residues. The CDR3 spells CASSLGASGGTDTQYF. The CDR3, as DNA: TGTGCCAGCAGCTTAGGAGCTAGCGGGGGTACAGATACGCAGTATTTT.

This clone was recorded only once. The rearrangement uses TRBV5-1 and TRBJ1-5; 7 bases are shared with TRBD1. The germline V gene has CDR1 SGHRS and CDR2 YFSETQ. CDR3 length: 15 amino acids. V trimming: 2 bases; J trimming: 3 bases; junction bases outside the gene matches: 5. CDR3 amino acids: CASSFTGEDNQPQHF. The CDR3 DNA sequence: TGCGCCAGCAGCTTTACAGGGGAGGACAATCAGCCCCAGCATTTT. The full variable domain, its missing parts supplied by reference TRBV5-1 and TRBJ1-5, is KAGVTQTPRYLIKTRGQQVTLSCSPISGHRSVSWYQQTPGQGLQFLFEYFSETQRNKGNFPGRFSGRQFSNSRSEMNVSTLELGDSALYLCASSFTGEDNQPQHFGDGTRLSIL.

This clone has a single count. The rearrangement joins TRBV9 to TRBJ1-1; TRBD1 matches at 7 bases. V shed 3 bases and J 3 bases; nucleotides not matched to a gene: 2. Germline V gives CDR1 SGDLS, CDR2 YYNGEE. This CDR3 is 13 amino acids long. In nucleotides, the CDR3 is TGTGCCAGCAGCGGCGGACAGGACACTGAAGCTTTCTTT. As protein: CASSGGQDTEAFF. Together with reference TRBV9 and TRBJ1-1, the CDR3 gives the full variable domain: DSGVTQTPKHLITATGQRVTLRCSPRSGDLSVYWYQQSLDQGLQFLIQYYNGEERAKGNILERFSAQQFPDLHSELNLSSLELGDSALYFCASSGGQDTEAFFGQGTRLTVV.

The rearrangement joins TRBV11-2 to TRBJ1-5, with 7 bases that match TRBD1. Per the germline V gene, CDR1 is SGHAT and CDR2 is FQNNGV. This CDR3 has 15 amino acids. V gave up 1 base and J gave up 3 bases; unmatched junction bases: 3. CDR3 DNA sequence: TGTGCCAGCAGCTTAGGGGACAGTCTCAATCAGCCCCAGCATTTT. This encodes CASSLGDSLNQPQHF.

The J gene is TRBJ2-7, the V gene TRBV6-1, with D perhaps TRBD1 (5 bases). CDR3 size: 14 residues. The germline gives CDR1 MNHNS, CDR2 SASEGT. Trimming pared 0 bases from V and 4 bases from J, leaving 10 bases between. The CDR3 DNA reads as TGTGCCAGCAGTGAAGCGGGCAGGGTTTACGAGCAGTACTTC. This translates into CASSEAGRVYEQYF.

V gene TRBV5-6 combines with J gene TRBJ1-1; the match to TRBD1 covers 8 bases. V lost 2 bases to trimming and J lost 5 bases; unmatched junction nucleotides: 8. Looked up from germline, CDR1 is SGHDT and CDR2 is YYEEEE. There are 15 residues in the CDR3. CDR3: CASSLLQGEETEAFF. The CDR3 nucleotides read TGTGCCAGCAGCTTATTACAGGGGGAGGAAACTGAAGCTTTCTTT.

The CDR3 DNA follows: TGCGCCAGCAGCGGGGGCGGAACCTACGAGCAGTACTTC. Translating it yields CASSGGGTYEQYF. The chain combines TRBV4-1 with TRBJ2-7; possibly TRBD1 for D (6 bases). The CDR3 contains 13 residues. Germline loops: CDR1 MGHRA, CDR2 YSYEKL. The ends were cut back, 5 bases at V and 2 bases at J, with 10 bases in the middle.

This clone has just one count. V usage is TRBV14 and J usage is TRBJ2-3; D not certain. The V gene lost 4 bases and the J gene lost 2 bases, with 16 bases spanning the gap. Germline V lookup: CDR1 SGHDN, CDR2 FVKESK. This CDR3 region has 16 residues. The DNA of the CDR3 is TGTGCCAGCAGCCCGCTAGACCCATTCATCACAGATACGCAGTATTTT. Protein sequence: CASSPLDPFITDTQYF.

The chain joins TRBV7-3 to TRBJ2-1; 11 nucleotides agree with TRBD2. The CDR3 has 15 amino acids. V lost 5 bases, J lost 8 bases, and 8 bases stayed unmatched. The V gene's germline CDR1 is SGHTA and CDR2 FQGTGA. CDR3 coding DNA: TGTGCCAGCAGCCTTAGCGGGAGGGCCGGGTATGAGCAGTTCTTC. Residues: CASSLSGRAGYEQFF.

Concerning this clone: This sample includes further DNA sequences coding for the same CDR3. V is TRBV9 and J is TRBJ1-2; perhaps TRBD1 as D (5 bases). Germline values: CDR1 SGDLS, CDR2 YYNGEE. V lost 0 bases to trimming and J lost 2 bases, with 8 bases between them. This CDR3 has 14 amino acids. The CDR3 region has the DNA TGTGCCAGCAGCGTAGGGAGGGGAAACTATGGCTACACCTTC. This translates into CASSVGRGNYGYTF. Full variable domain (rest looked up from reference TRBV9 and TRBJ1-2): DSGVTQTPKHLITATGQRVTLRCSPRSGDLSVYWYQQSLDQGLQFLIQYYNGEERAKGNILERFSAQQFPDLHSELNLSSLELGDSALYFCASSVGRGNYGYTFGSGTRLTVV.

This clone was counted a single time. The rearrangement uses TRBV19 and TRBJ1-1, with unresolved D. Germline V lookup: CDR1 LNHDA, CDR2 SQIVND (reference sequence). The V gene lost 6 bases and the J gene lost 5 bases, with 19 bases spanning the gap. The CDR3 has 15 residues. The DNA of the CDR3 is TGTGCCAGTAGACAGTCCGTGTATAGTAAAACTGAAGCTTTCTTT. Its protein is CASRQSVYSKTEAFF.

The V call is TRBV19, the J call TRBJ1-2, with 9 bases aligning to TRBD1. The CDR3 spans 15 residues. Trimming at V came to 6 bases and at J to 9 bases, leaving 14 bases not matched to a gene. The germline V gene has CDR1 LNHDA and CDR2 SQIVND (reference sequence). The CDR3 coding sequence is TGTGCCAGTAGAACCGGGACAGGGACCTTGGATCGCTACACCTTC. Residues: CASRTGTGTLDRYTF.